This entry is about one T cell receptor (beta chain). This record comes from a study of Ad26.COV2.S vaccination and SARS-CoV-2 variants. The sample's treatment: some 19 received Ad26.COV2.S at low or high dose, single or two shots; several received placebo; per-sample allocation not given. Samples came from day 63 after the first vaccine or placebo injection. Aged 18-55 years, donor was enrolled in Boston in the early 2020s. Clones were sequenced by immunoSEQ multiplex PCR, and TCRdb holds only the in-frame ones, with some missing. There are around 340,000 clones in the sample; 75% to 90% occur only once, and approximately 11% lies in the top ten. This clonotype was sampled from a person between 18 and 65 years old who received the Ad26.COV2.S COVID-19 vaccine or a placebo. The starting material was peripheral blood, obtained in a trial of Ad26.COV2.S vaccine versus placebo.

The CDR3: CASSPDRTTDTQYF. In nucleotides, the CDR3 is TGTGCCAGCAGCCCCGACAGAACCACAGATACGCAGTATTTT. V gene TRBV2 combines with J gene TRBJ2-3; possible D gene TRBD1, 5 bases. V lost 6 bases and J 2 bases, leaving 12 bases between the germline ends. This CDR3 comprises 14 residues. The germline V gene has CDR1 SNHLY and CDR2 FYNNEI.